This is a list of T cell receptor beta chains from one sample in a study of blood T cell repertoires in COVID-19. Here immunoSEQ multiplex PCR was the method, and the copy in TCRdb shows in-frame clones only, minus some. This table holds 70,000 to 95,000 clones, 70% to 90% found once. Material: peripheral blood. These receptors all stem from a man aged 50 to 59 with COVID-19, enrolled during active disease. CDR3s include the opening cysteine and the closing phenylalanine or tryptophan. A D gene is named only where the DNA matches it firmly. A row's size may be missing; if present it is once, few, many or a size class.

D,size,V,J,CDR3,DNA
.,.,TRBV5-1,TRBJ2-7,CASSLGSDEQYF,TGCGCCAGCAGCTTGGGTTCGGACGAGCAGTACTTC
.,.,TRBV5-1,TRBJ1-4,CASSLEGLPERFF,TGCGCCAGCAGCTTGGAGGGGCTCCCTGAGCGGTTTTTT
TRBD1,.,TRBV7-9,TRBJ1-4,CASSTGQGREKLFF,TGTGCCAGCAGCACCGGACAGGGTAGAGAAAAACTGTTTTTT
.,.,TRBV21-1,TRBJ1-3,CASSKRTGPPSGNTIYF,TGTGCCAGCAGCAAGAGAACAGGACCTCCGAGTGGAAACACCATATATTTT
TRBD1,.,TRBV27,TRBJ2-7,CASSRDSLAYEQYF,TGTGCCAGCAGTCGGGACAGTTTAGCCTACGAGCAGTACTTC
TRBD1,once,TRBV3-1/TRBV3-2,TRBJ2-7,CASSQPSGQGSEEQYF,TGTGCCAGCAGCCAACCCTCGGGACAGGGATCGGAAGAGCAGTACTTC
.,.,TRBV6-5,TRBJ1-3,CASSYQNTIYF,TGTGCCAGCAGTTACCAAAACACCATATATTTT
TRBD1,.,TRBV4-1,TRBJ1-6,CASSQSNRGYNSPLHF,TGCGCCAGCAGCCAATCAAACAGGGGTTATAATTCACCCCTCCACTTT
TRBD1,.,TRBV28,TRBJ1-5,CASSSGTVNQPQHF,TGTGCCAGCAGTTCCGGGACAGTCAATCAGCCCCAGCATTTT
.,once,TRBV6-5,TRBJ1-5,CASGGLYQPQHF,TGTGCGAGCGGAGGGCTCTATCAGCCCCAGCATTTT
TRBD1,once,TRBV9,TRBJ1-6,CASNSGGRQNSPLHF,TGTGCCAGCAACTCAGGGGGACGTCAAAATTCACCCCTCCACTTT
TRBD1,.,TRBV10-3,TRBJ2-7,CATAPPGQGSYEQYF,TGTGCCACCGCCCCGCCGGGACAGGGATCCTACGAGCAGTACTTC
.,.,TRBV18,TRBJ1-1,CASSPIDKVGEAFF,TGTGCCAGCTCACCCATTGACAAGGTTGGTGAAGCTTTCTTT
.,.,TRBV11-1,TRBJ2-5,CASSLRETQYF,TGTGCCAGCAGCTTACGGGAGACCCAGTACTTC
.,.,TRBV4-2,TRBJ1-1,CASSQAGFHTEAFF,TGTGCCAGCAGCCAAGCCGGTTTTCACACTGAAGCTTTCTTT
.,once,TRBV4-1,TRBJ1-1,CASSQVEGRFTEAFF,TGCGCCAGCAGCCAAGTTGAGGGCCGGTTCACTGAAGCTTTCTTT
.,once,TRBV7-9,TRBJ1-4,CASSLVGGDQNF,TGTGCCAGCAGCTTAGTCGGGGGGGACCAGAATTTT
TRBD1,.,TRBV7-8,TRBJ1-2,CASSFWDRPNYGYTF,TGTGCCAGCAGCTTTTGGGACAGACCTAACTATGGCTACACCTTC
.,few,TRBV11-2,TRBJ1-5,CASSASTNQPQHF,TGTGCCAGCAGCGCGTCCACCAATCAGCCCCAGCATTTT
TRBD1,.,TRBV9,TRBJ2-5,CASSVAGQGIWETQYF,TGTGCCAGCAGCGTAGCAGGACAGGGAATTTGGGAGACCCAGTACTTC
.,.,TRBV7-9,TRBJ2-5,CASSFRQAEETQYF,TGTGCCAGCAGCTTCCGACAGGCGGAAGAGACCCAGTACTTC
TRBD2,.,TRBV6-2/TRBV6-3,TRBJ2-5,CASSYGLAGGRAETQYF,TGTGCCAGCAGTTACGGACTAGCGGGGGGGCGAGCGGAGACCCAGTACTTC
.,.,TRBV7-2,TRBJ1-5,CASSTMGGSNQPQHF,TGTGCCAGCAGCACCATGGGGGGTAGCAATCAGCCCCAGCATTTT
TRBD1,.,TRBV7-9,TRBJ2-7,CASSKGQGSYEQYF,TGTGCCAGCAGCAAGGGACAGGGCTCCTACGAGCAGTACTTC
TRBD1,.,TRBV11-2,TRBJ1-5,CASRMDLNRGGNQPQHF,TGTGCCAGCAGGATGGACCTCAACAGGGGCGGCAATCAGCCCCAGCATTTT
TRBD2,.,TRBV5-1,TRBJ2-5,CASSLGTSGGHEETQYF,TGCGCCAGCAGCTTGGGGACTAGCGGGGGGCATGAGGAGACCCAGTACTTC
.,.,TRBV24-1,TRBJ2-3,CATSLGYSVDTQYF,TGTGCCACCAGTCTGGGGTATAGCGTAGATACGCAGTATTTT
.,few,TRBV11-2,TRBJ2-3,CASSLGDSTDTQYF,TGTGCCAGCAGCTTAGGAGATAGCACAGATACGCAGTATTTT
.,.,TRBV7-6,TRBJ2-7,CASSLEGTRAYEQYF,TGTGCCAGCAGCTTAGAGGGGACTCGAGCCTACGAGCAGTACTTC
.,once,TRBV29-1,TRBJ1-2,CSVRGMWVPYGYTF,TGCAGCGTGAGGGGGATGTGGGTGCCCTATGGCTACACCTTC
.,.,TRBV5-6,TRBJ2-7,CASSLEGGTDEQYF,TGTGCCAGCAGCTTGGAAGGGGGAACGGACGAGCAGTACTTC
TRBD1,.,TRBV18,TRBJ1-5,CASSPIRYMRQGGNQPQHF,TGTGCCAGCTCACCGATCCGGTACATGAGACAGGGTGGCAATCAGCCCCAGCATTTT
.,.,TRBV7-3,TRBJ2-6,CASSPQGANVLTF,TGTGCCAGCAGCCCCCAGGGGGCCAACGTCCTGACTTTC
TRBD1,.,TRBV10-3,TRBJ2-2,CAIRDRGNTGELFF,TGTGCCATCAGAGACAGGGGGAACACCGGGGAGCTGTTTTTT
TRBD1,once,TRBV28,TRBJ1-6,CASSSESRGLSYNSPLHF,TGTGCCAGCAGTTCTGAATCCAGGGGGCTATCCTATAATTCACCCCTCCACTTT
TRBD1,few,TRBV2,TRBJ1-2,CASRDRGIDGYTF,TGTGCCAGCAGAGACAGGGGGATCGATGGCTACACCTTC
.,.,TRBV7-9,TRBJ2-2,CASSQQGSGELFF,TGTGCCAGCAGCCAGCAGGGATCCGGGGAGCTGTTTTTT
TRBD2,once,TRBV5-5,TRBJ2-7,CASSSRLAVSYEQYF,TGTGCCAGCAGCTCCCGACTAGCGGTCTCCTACGAGCAGTACTTC
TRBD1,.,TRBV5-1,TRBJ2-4,CASSLAGTGAGISIQYF,TGCGCCAGCAGCTTGGCCGGGACAGGAGCCGGAATAAGCATTCAGTACTTC
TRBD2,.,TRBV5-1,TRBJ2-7,CASSSGLAGATTYEQYF,TGCGCCAGCAGCTCGGGACTAGCGGGGGCAACTACCTACGAGCAGTACTTC
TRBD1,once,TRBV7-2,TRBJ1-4,CASSSQGAPNEKLFF,TGTGCCAGCAGCTCCCAGGGGGCTCCTAATGAAAAACTGTTTTTT
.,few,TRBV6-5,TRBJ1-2,CASSPQSFYGYTF,TGTGCCAGCAGTCCACAGAGCTTCTATGGCTACACCTTC
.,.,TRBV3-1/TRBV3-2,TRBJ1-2,CASSQWGDNYGYTF,TGTGCCAGCAGCCAATGGGGGGACAACTATGGCTACACCTTC
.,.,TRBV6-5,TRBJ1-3,CAIANPGDSGNTIYF,TGTGCCATCGCTAACCCTGGAGACTCTGGAAACACCATATATTTT
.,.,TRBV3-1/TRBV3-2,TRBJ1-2,CASSPSSGDYGYTF,TGTGCCAGCAGCCCCTCTTCGGGGGACTATGGCTACACCTTC
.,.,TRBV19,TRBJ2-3,CASNRAAQPSTDTQYF,TGTGCCAGTAACCGCGCCGCCCAACCTAGCACAGATACGCAGTATTTT
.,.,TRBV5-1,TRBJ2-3,CASSLALLSGVADTQYF,TGCGCCAGCAGCTTGGCCCTCCTCTCGGGGGTAGCAGATACGCAGTATTTT
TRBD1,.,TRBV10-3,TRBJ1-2,CAISGGGQGVDGYGYTF,TGTGCCATCAGTGGGGGTGGACAGGGGGTTGACGGCTATGGCTACACCTTC
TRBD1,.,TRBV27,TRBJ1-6,CASSSHRGQGSSSYNSPLHF,TGTGCCAGCAGTTCTCATAGGGGACAGGGGTCGAGCTCCTATAATTCACCTCTCCACTTT